The clone carrying this T cell receptor beta chain was found a few times. This entry belongs to a study of early T cells in non-severe SARS-CoV-2 infection. Molecules of cDNA were individually given unique molecular identifiers that were attached to them. TCRdb processed the 5' RACE reads anew with MiXCR; each CDR3 protein has one entry. The sample has 55,000 to 75,000 distinct CDR3 sequences, more than 10% seen once. This CDR3 comprises 12 residues. V was shortened by 7 bases and J by 5 bases, with 9 bases between the two germline ends. The germline V gene encodes CDR1 MDHEN and CDR2 SYDVKM. This TCR was recovered from an adult who was a healthcare worker with PCR-confirmed SARS-CoV-2 infection or an uninfected control (not recorded which). The chain joins TRBV28 to TRBJ1-3; maybe TRBD1 (5 bases). The sample comprised whole blood. The CDR3 nucleotides read TGTGCCAGCACGACAGACAGAAACACCATATATTTT. This encodes CASTTDRNTIYF.